This entry lists 20 T cell receptor beta chains sequenced from one sample in a study of blood T cell repertoires in COVID-19 (TCRdb year 2020). Library prep was done by the immunoSEQ multiplex PCR assay. Not all clones reach the TCRdb copy of this immuneACCESS table, which keeps in-frame sequences only. Checked studies attribute under half of the gap to unresolved V genes and leave the rest unexplained. This sample gives 150,000 to 200,000 clones in total; about 87% of them show up just once. Clones ranked in the top ten supply around 2.7% of the sample. Sequences were obtained from peripheral blood. The receptors were sampled from a man in his forties with active or convalescent COVID-19.

The rearrangement uses TRBV5-1 and TRBJ1-2; 12 bases line up with TRBD1. CDR3 length: 15 amino acids. The germline CDR1 and CDR2 sequences are SGHRS and YFSETQ. V lost 0 bases and J lost 7; bases outside the gene matches: 4. CDR3 sequence: CASSLEGTGGIGYTF. Written as DNA, the CDR3 is TGCGCCAGCAGCTTGGAAGGGACAGGGGGCATTGGCTACACCTTC.

The chain has TRBV7-6 and TRBJ1-4; 10 bases agree with TRBD1. Per germline, CDR1 SGHVS and CDR2 FNYEAQ. Trimming cost V 5 bases and J 7 bases; bases outside gene matches: 16. The CDR3 is made up of 18 amino acids. The CDR3 sequence: CASSVNPGQGLVGEKLFF. In DNA, the CDR3 is TGTGCCAGCAGCGTAAACCCGGGACAGGGGTTGGTAGGTGAAAAACTGTTTTTT.

The J gene is TRBJ2-5, the V gene TRBV4-3, with D possibly TRBD2 on 5 matching bases. CDR1 is LGHNA, CDR2 YSLEER, per germline. The CDR3 runs to 14 residues. V lost 3 bases and J lost 4, with 12 bases in between. The CDR3 DNA sequence: TGCGCCAGCAGCCAGACGAGGGTAAGAGAGACCCAGTACTTC. It yields the protein CASSQTRVRETQYF.

The CDR3, as DNA: TGCGCCAGCAGCAACGGACAGGAGTATAATTCACCCCTCCACTTT. Amino acids: CASSNGQEYNSPLHF. The chain combines TRBV5-1 with TRBJ1-6; 7 positions match TRBD1. V trimming: 4 bases; J trimming: 4 bases; junction bases outside the gene matches: 5. The CDR3 length is 15 residues. CDR1 and CDR2 from the germline V gene are SGHRS and YFSETQ.

The genes are TRBV9 and TRBJ2-1; 8 positions match TRBD1. Germline CDR1 and CDR2: SGDLS and YYNGEE. V lost 0 bases, J lost 3 bases, and 2 bases stayed unmatched. There are 15 residues in the CDR3. The CDR3 DNA is TGTGCCAGCAGCGTAGAAACAGGGGGCTACAATGAGCAGTTCTTC. Amino acid sequence: CASSVETGGYNEQFF.

The rearrangement uses TRBV6-1 and TRBJ1-1; 9 bases line up with TRBD1. V dropped 5 bases and J dropped 5; count of bases not matched to a gene: 15. Germline V gene sequence: CDR1 MNHNS, CDR2 SASEGT. The CDR3 consists of 17 residues. Here the CDR3 reads CASSKGQGSFVKTEAFF. CDR3 DNA sequence: TGTGCCAGCAGTAAAGGACAGGGGAGTTTTGTAAAAACTGAAGCTTTCTTT.

V is TRBV7-3 and J is TRBJ2-3, with 8 bases aligning to TRBD2. Germline CDR1 reads SGHTA; CDR2 reads FQGTGA. Losses at the gene ends were 5 bases for V and 3 bases for J; bases not matched to a gene: 10. CDR3 size: 16 residues. The CDR3 spells CASSPLAGWGTDTQYF. The CDR3 DNA sequence: TGTGCCAGCAGCCCTCTAGCGGGTTGGGGGACAGATACGCAGTATTTT.

The chain carries TRBV5-4 and TRBJ2-1; tentatively, D is TRBD2 (5 bases). Per germline, CDR1 SGHNT and CDR2 YYREEE (reference sequence). Trimming removed 4 bases from V and 2 bases from J, with 16 bases in between. The CDR3 loop spans 16 amino acids. CDR3 sequence (DNA): TGTGCCAGCAGCCTGCCTGGCGAGAGGGCCTACAATGAGCAGTTCTTC. Its translation is CASSLPGERAYNEQFF.

The chain joins TRBV7-8 to TRBJ1-1; no firm D call. V was pared by 3 bases and J by 6 bases, with 14 bases between. CDR1 is SGHVS, CDR2 FQNEAQ, per germline. The length of the CDR3 is 14 residues. DNA for the CDR3: TGTGCCAGCAGCTTTGCGGCCCCCGGATCTGAAGCTTTCTTT. Amino acids: CASSFAAPGSEAFF.

The chain is built from TRBV6-2 or TRBV6-3 and TRBJ2-1, with 11 nucleotides matching TRBD1. J gave up 8 bases and V 0 bases, and 3 bases lay outside the gene matches. The CDR3 contains 15 residues. The germline gives CDR1 MNHEY, CDR2 SVGEGT. The CDR3 sequence is CASSYSGTGGYEQFF. The CDR3, as DNA: TGTGCCAGCAGTTACTCAGGGACAGGGGGTTATGAGCAGTTCTTC.

In nucleotides, the CDR3 is TGTGCCAGCAGTGAGTCCGTTGCGGGGGGGCAATCAGATACGCAGTATTTT. This gives the protein CASSESVAGGQSDTQYF. This rearrangement joins TRBV6-4 to TRBJ2-3; 9 nucleotides align to TRBD2. The CDR3 extends over 17 amino acids. V was pared by 3 bases and J by 4 bases, with 11 bases of the junction left unmatched. Germline V gene data show CDR1 as MRHNA and CDR2 as SNTAGT.

The chain joins TRBV2 to TRBJ2-1; unclear D gene. V gave up 0 bases and J gave up 0 bases, with 6 bases separating them. CDR3 length: 15 amino acids. The germline V gene has CDR1 SNHLY and CDR2 FYNNEI. CDR3: CASSEASSSYNEQFF. The CDR3, as DNA: TGTGCCAGCAGTGAAGCCTCTAGCTCCTACAATGAGCAGTTCTTC.

The V gene is TRBV5-4, the J gene TRBJ2-7, with 10 bases fitting TRBD1. The CDR3 loop spans 17 amino acids. Germline lookup yields CDR1 SGHNT and CDR2 YYREEE (reference sequence). With 4 bases clipped from V and 0 bases from J, the junction kept 10 bases outside the gene matches. The CDR3: CASSPGDRGFSSYEQYF. CDR3 bases: TGTGCCAGCAGCCCCGGGGACAGGGGCTTCAGCTCCTACGAGCAGTACTTC.

This sequence joins TRBV4-1 and TRBJ1-5; D unresolved. CDR3 length: 13 amino acids. The V gene lost 0 bases and the J gene lost 6 bases, with 6 bases spanning the gap. Germline-derived CDR1 and CDR2 are MGHRA and YSYEKL. CDR3 amino acids: CASSQDFSQPQHF. For the CDR3, the DNA is TGCGCCAGCAGCCAAGATTTTAGTCAGCCCCAGCATTTT.

The CDR3 coding sequence is TGTGCCAGCAGCGAGCGGCGAGCAACTAATGAAAAACTGTTTTTT. Its translation is CASSERRATNEKLFF. The rearrangement links TRBV14 to TRBJ1-4; D remains unclear. V lost 5 bases to trimming and J lost 0 bases, with 10 bases between them. There are 15 residues in the CDR3. Germline CDR1 SGHDN, CDR2 FVKESK.

The genes are TRBV11-2 and TRBJ2-3; a possible D gene is TRBD1 (6 bases). Per germline, CDR1 SGHAT and CDR2 FQNNGV. Trimming removed 2 bases from V and 6 bases from J, with 12 bases in between. The CDR3 is made up of 14 amino acids. The CDR3, as DNA: TGTGCCAGCAGCTTAACAGGGAGTCTTGATACGCAGTATTTT. This encodes CASSLTGSLDTQYF.

About this clone: Within the sample, other DNA sequences also encode this same CDR3. The chain uses TRBV11-3 and TRBJ1-1, with TRBD1 as a possible D gene (6 bases). CDR1 and CDR2 from the germline V gene are SGHNT and YENEEA. The V end was cut by 1 base, the J end by 1 base, with 7 bases between. The CDR3 covers 14 residues. The CDR3 sequence is CASSLGRGNTEAFF. In nucleotides, the CDR3 is TGTGCCAGCAGCTTAGGCAGGGGGAACACTGAAGCTTTCTTT.

V gene TRBV5-1 combines with J gene TRBJ2-7; maybe TRBD2 (6 bases). Trimming took off 0 bases at V and 4 bases at J, with 11 bases between the two ends. Looked up from germline, CDR1 is SGHRS and CDR2 is YFSETQ. The CDR3 is 14 residues long. The CDR3 here is CASSLVAGRYEQYF. In nucleotides, the CDR3 is TGCGCCAGCAGCTTGGTCGCAGGGAGGTACGAGCAGTACTTC.

The rearrangement links TRBV7-9 to TRBJ2-7, with D perhaps TRBD2 (7 bases). This CDR3 is 18 amino acids long. Deletions cut 7 bases from V and 1 base from J, with 26 bases between. The germline V gene encodes CDR1 SEHNR and CDR2 FQNEAQ (reference sequence). CDR3 nucleotide sequence: TGTGCCAGCATCTTCTGGGGGGGGCCACAGGGCTCGTCCTACGAGCAGTACTTC. Encoded protein: CASIFWGGPQGSSYEQYF.

The V and J genes are TRBV24-1 and TRBJ2-7, with 12 nucleotides matching TRBD1. CDR3 size: 15 residues. Unmatched junction bases numbered 8, after V lost 8 bases and J lost 4 bases. Germline CDR1 KGHDR, CDR2 SFDVKD. The CDR3 region has the DNA TGTGCCACCACAAGACCGGGACAGGGGGCTTACGAGCAGTACTTC. Its protein is CATTRPGQGAYEQYF.